This T cell receptor beta chain was profiled in a study of beta chain features in type 1 diabetes. Study results and caveats: Across patients, naive, central memory and Treg TCRB repertoires exhibited apparently greater similarity than was observed across healthy donors. Moderate yet significant TCRB CDR3 shortening was seen in Type 1 diabetes patients in all four CD4+ subsets.

Researchers reported sorting CD4+ naive, central memory, regulatory and stem cell-like memory cells via CD45RO/CCR7/CD25/CD127/CD95/CD27. Regarding this clone: Its antigen is not known.

Germline CDR1 reads SGHNT; CDR2 reads YYREEE (reference sequence). With 9 bases removed from V and 1 base from J, the gap between germline ends came to 11 bases. The CDR3 length is 13 residues. Expressed TCRB transcripts were sequenced because the entire RNA isolate underwent reverse transcription. Here immunoSEQ multiplex PCR was the method, and the copy in TCRdb shows in-frame clones only, minus some. The sample includes 150,000 to 170,000 clones, approximately 10% of them seen just once. This chain connects TRBV5-4 to TRBJ1-3, with unresolved D. Sequencing input: central memory CD4+ T cells from blood. The receptor was isolated from a man aged 30 to 45 with type 1 diabetes. The CDR3, as DNA: TGTGCCACGAAAACCGAGTCTGGAAACACCATATATTTT. It yields the protein CATKTESGNTIYF.